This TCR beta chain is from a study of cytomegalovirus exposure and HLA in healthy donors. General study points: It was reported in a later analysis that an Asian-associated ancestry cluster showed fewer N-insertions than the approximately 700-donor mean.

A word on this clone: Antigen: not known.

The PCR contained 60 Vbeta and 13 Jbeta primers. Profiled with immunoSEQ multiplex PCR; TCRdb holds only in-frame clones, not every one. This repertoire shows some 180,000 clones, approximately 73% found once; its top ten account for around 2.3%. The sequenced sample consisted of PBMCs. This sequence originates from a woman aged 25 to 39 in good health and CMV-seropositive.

CDR3 bases: TGTGCCAGCAGTTCCGCGTTTGAGCCCAATGAGCAGTTCTTC. Amino acid sequence: CASSSAFEPNEQFF. The chain has TRBV11-3 and TRBJ2-1; no reliable D call. The CDR3 consists of 14 residues. Trimming took 6 bases from V and 6 from J, leaving 15 bases between them. Germline V gives CDR1 SGHNT, CDR2 YENEEA.